The clone carrying this T cell receptor beta chain has just a few counts. What it recognizes is unknown. This specimen belongs to a study of cytomegalovirus exposure and HLA in healthy donors. Points from the study as a whole: A likely sequencing artifact accounted for one observed cluster of highly shared sequence variants. Previous analysis showed most TCR beta V segments were productive about 90% or about 30% of the time.

Researchers ran the PCR with 60 Vbeta and 13 Jbeta primers. Using immunoSEQ multiplex PCR, the repertoire was profiled, and TCRdb retains in-frame clones only, with some absent. The table includes about 110,000 clones, less than 20% detected once. Sequencing used PBMCs. The source of this sequence is a woman younger than 35 in good health and CMV-seronegative.

CDR3 amino acids: CASSCTPGDHNEKLFF. CDR3 DNA: TGTGCCAGCAGCTGTACCCCAGGGGACCATAATGAAAAACTGTTTTTT. J is TRBJ1-4 and V is TRBV6-4; TRBD1 might be the D (6 bases). V shed 6 bases and J shed 4 bases, with 18 bases lying between them. Germline V lookup: CDR1 MRHNA, CDR2 SNTAGT. The length of the CDR3 is 16 residues.